This T cell receptor beta chain emerged from a study of beta chain features in type 1 diabetes. This CDR3 has 15 residues. Trimming took 1 base from V and 7 from J, leaving 11 bases between them. Germline V lookup: CDR1 SGHTA, CDR2 FQGNSA. Isolated RNA was reverse transcribed in full, so expressed TCRB transcripts were sequenced. Measured with immunoSEQ multiplex PCR; TCRdb has only the in-frame clones, and not every one. Among over 150,000 clones listed, approximately 8.1% were seen once. This clonotype originated in a man younger than 35 in good health. The chain combines TRBV7-2 with TRBJ1-6; D is unclear. Sample: central memory CD4+ T cells from blood. The CDR3 is CASSLDGRTNSPLHF. The CDR3 nucleotides read TGTGCCAGCAGCTTAGATGGGAGGACGAATTCACCCCTCCACTTT.